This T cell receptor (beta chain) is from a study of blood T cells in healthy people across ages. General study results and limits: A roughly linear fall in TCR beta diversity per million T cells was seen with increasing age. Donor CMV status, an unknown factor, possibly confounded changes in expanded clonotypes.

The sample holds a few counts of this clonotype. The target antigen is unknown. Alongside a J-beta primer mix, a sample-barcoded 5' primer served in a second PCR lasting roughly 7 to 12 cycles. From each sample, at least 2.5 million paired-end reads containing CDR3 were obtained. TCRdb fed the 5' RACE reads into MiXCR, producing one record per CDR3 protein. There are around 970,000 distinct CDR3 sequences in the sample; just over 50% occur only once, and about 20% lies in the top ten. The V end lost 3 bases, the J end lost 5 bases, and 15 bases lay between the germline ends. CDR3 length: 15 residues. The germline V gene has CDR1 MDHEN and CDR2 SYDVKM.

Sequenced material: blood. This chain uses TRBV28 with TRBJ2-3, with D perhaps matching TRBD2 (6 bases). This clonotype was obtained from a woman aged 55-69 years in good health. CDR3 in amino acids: CASSFGTSPVDTQYF. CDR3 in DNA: TGTGCCAGCAGTTTTGGGACTTCCCCGGTAGATACGCAGTATTTT. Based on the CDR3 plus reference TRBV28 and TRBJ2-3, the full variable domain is DVKVTQSSRYLVKRTGEKVFLECVQDMDHENMFWYRQDPGLGLRLIYFSYDVKMKEKGDIPEGYSVSREKKERFSLILESASTNQTSMYLCASSFGTSPVDTQYFGPGTRLTVL.